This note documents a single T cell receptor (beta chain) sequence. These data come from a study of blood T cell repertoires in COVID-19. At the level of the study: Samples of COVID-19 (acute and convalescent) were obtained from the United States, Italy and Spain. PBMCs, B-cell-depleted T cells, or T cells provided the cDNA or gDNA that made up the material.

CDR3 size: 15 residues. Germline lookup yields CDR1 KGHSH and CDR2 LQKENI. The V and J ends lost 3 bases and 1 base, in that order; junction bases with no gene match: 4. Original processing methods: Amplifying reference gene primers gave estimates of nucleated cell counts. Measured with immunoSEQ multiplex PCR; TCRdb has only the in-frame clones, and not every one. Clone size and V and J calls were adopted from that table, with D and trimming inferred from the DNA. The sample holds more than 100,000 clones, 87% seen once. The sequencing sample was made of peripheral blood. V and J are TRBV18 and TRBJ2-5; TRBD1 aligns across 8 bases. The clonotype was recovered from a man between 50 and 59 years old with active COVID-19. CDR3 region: CASSPSGTGQETQYF. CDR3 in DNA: TGTGCCAGCTCACCCTCCGGGACAGGCCAAGAGACCCAGTACTTC. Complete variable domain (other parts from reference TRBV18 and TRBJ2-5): NAGVMQNPRHLVRRRGQEARLRCSPMKGHSHVYWYRQLPEEGLKFMVYLQKENIIDESGMPKERFSAEFPKEGPSILRIQQVVRGDSAAYFCASSPSGTGQETQYFGPGTRLLVL.